Listed below are T cell receptor beta chains from one sample, sequenced in a study of blood T cell repertoires in COVID-19. TCRdb's table, derived via immunoSEQ multiplex PCR, lists solely in-frame clones and lacks some. This table has some 70,000 clones, over 80% appearing once. The sequenced sample consisted of peripheral blood. Receptors originate from a human donor in a cohort sampled during active COVID-19. CDR3s include the opening cysteine and the closing phenylalanine or tryptophan. A D gene is named only where the DNA matches it firmly. For some rows the clone size is stated as once, few or many, or as a class when expanded; others skip it.

TRBJ1-4 | - | TRBD1 | TRBV30 | CAWRQKGTDGEKLFF | TGTGCCTGGAGACAAAAGGGGACAGATGGTGAAAAACTGTTTTTT
TRBJ2-7 | - | TRBD2 | TRBV15 | CATSRTSGASGEQYF | TGTGCCACCAGCAGAACTAGCGGGGCCTCGGGGGAGCAGTACTTC
TRBJ1-2 | once | - | TRBV19 | CASTPADSPHGYTF | TGTGCCAGTACCCCCGCGGACAGCCCTCATGGCTACACCTTC
TRBJ2-5 | - | TRBD2 | TRBV6-5 | CASSYSSGGQETQYF | TGTGCCAGCAGTTACTCCAGCGGGGGGCAAGAGACCCAGTACTTC
TRBJ1-5 | - | TRBD1 | TRBV18 | CASSLDRADQPQHF | TGTGCCAGCTCACTCGACAGGGCAGATCAGCCCCAGCATTTT
TRBJ2-2 | - | - | TRBV5-4 | CASSSDGKSPGELFF | TGTGCCAGCAGTTCCGACGGGAAGAGTCCCGGGGAGCTGTTTTTT
TRBJ1-2 | - | - | TRBV6-6 | CASIREGIGGYTF | TGTGCCAGCATTCGGGAGGGGATCGGCGGCTACACCTTC
TRBJ1-2 | - | TRBD1 | TRBV9 | CASTETGNKPGYGYTF | TGTGCCAGCACCGAGACAGGGAACAAGCCCGGGTATGGCTACACCTTC
TRBJ2-2 | - | TRBD2 | TRBV27 | CASSGLAGGPHTGELFF | TGTGCCAGCAGTGGACTAGCGGGGGGGCCTCACACCGGGGAGCTGTTTTTT
TRBJ1-1 | - | - | TRBV10-1 | CASSESGQLNTEAFF | TGCGCCAGCAGTGAGTCCGGACAACTGAACACTGAAGCTTTCTTT
TRBJ1-5 | - | - | TRBV28 | CASRPGNPNYSNQPQHF | TGTGCCAGCAGGCCCGGGAACCCGAATTATAGCAATCAGCCCCAGCATTTT
TRBJ2-7 | - | - | TRBV28 | CASSLAGASSYEQYF | TGTGCCAGCAGTTTAGCAGGGGCGAGCTCCTACGAGCAGTACTTC
TRBJ1-2 | few | TRBD1 | TRBV4-2 | CASSQRPGGSDYGYTF | TGTGCCAGCAGCCAGAGACCAGGGGGATCAGACTATGGCTACACCTTC
TRBJ2-5 | few | - | TRBV18 | CASSPIRGQETQYF | TGTGCCAGCTCACCAATTAGGGGGCAAGAGACCCAGTACTTC
TRBJ2-5 | - | TRBD1 | TRBV2 | CASSEQGTGGYQETQYF | TGTGCCAGCAGTGAGCAGGGGACAGGGGGGTACCAAGAGACCCAGTACTTC
TRBJ2-1 | - | TRBD2 | TRBV5-1 | CASSLTPSGSSYNEQFF | TGCGCCAGCAGCTTGACCCCTAGCGGGAGCTCCTACAATGAGCAGTTCTTC
TRBJ1-1 | - | - | TRBV20-1 | CSASASRGGGTEAFF | TGCAGTGCTAGTGCCTCTCGGGGGGGCGGCACTGAAGCTTTCTTT
TRBJ1-2 | - | - | TRBV3-1/TRBV3-2 | CASSQERGYGYTF | TGTGCCAGCAGCCAAGAGCGGGGCTATGGCTACACCTTC
TRBJ2-1 | - | TRBD2 | TRBV6-2/TRBV6-3 | CASSYVLAGGLSYNEQFF | TGTGCCAGCAGTTACGTCCTAGCGGGGGGCCTCTCCTACAATGAGCAGTTCTTC
TRBJ2-7 | - | TRBD2 | TRBV18 | CASSPLGRAEQYF | TGTGCCAGCTCACCATTGGGGAGGGCCGAGCAGTACTTC
TRBJ1-5 | - | - | TRBV7-2 | CASSLVQFNQPQHF | TGTGCCAGCAGCTTAGTTCAGTTCAATCAGCCCCAGCATTTT
TRBJ1-1 | - | - | TRBV6-6 | CASIPPRWTEAFF | TGTGCCAGCATTCCCCCGAGGTGGACTGAAGCTTTCTTT
TRBJ2-3 | - | TRBD2 | TRBV5-1 | CASGSGGAPDTQYF | TGCGCCAGCGGAAGCGGGGGGGCCCCAGATACGCAGTATTTT
TRBJ2-5 | - | - | TRBV2 | CASIERFFRGKRRETQYF | TGTGCCAGCATCGAGCGTTTCTTTAGGGGGAAACGTAGGGAGACCCAGTACTTC
TRBJ2-5 | - | TRBD2 | TRBV4-2 | CASSTQREMGETQYF | TGTGCCAGCAGCACTCAGCGGGAGATGGGAGAGACCCAGTACTTC
TRBJ2-7 | few | - | TRBV5-1 | CASSLGLSSYEQYF | TGCGCCAGCAGCTTGGGCCTAAGCTCCTACGAGCAGTACTTC
TRBJ1-1 | - | - | TRBV7-2 | CASSFSRNTEAFF | TGTGCCAGCAGCTTCTCTAGAAACACTGAAGCTTTCTTT
TRBJ1-1 | - | - | TRBV15 | CATRPRLNTEAFF | TGTGCCACCAGGCCCAGGTTGAACACTGAAGCTTTCTTT
TRBJ2-7 | - | - | TRBV18 | CASSPRQNYEQYF | TGTGCCAGCTCACCACGGCAGAACTACGAGCAGTACTTC
TRBJ2-3 | - | TRBD2 | TRBV7-2 | CASSAEPGGTQYF | TGTGCCAGCAGCGCCGAACCGGGGGGTACGCAGTATTTT
TRBJ2-3 | - | TRBD2 | TRBV6-2/TRBV6-3 | CASSPRLAGELDTQYF | TGTGCCAGCAGCCCCCGACTAGCGGGAGAGTTAGATACGCAGTATTTT
TRBJ2-1 | - | TRBD2 | TRBV6-2/TRBV6-3 | CASSYTSGYNEQFF | TGTGCCAGCAGTTACACTAGCGGGTACAATGAGCAGTTCTTC
TRBJ2-7 | once | TRBD2 | TRBV27 | CASSLREGVYEQYF | TGTGCCAGCAGTTTACGGGAGGGGGTCTACGAGCAGTACTTC
TRBJ1-1 | - | TRBD1 | TRBV12-3/TRBV12-4 | CASSLTITGGSLF | TGTGCCAGCAGTTTAACAATAACAGGGGGCTCCCTCTTT
TRBJ2-3 | - | - | TRBV4-3 | CASSQERNTDTQYF | TGCGCCAGCAGCCAAGAGAGAAACACAGATACGCAGTATTTT
TRBJ1-1 | once | - | TRBV5-1 | CASSTLWPPGTEAFF | TGCGCCAGCAGCACCCTTTGGCCCCCGGGGACTGAAGCTTTCTTT
TRBJ2-4 | - | TRBD1 | TRBV18 | CASSPRRDRENIQYF | TGTGCCAGCTCACCCAGACGGGACAGGGAAAACATTCAGTACTTC
TRBJ1-4 | - | TRBD1 | TRBV6-5 | CASSYSVTGGIKLFF | TGTGCCAGCAGTTACTCCGTGACAGGGGGCATAAAACTGTTTTTT
TRBJ1-1 | - | - | TRBV7-9 | CASSSNQGNTEAFF | TGTGCCAGCAGCTCGAATCAGGGGAACACTGAAGCTTTCTTT
TRBJ2-1 | - | TRBD2 | TRBV7-2 | CASSLIAGAYNEQFF | TGTGCCAGCAGCTTGATAGCGGGGGCCTACAATGAGCAGTTCTTC
TRBJ1-5 | - | - | TRBV5-3 | CARSFLREGWDQPQHF | TGTGCCAGAAGCTTTCTCAGGGAGGGCTGGGATCAGCCCCAGCATTTT
TRBJ2-2 | - | TRBD2 | TRBV19 | CASSTARLAGLNTGELFF | TGTGCCAGTAGTACGGCCCGACTAGCGGGGTTGAACACCGGGGAGCTGTTTTTT
TRBJ1-2 | - | TRBD1 | TRBV27 | CASSPGQGYGYTF | TGTGCCAGCAGTCCGGGACAGGGTTATGGCTACACCTTC
TRBJ2-1 | once | - | TRBV19 | CASRNRVVNEQFF | TGTGCCAGTAGGAACAGGGTGGTCAATGAGCAGTTCTTC
TRBJ2-5 | - | - | TRBV28 | CASSSRQQETQYF | TGTGCCAGCAGTTCTAGACAGCAAGAGACCCAGTACTTC
TRBJ2-3 | - | - | TRBV6-5 | CTVQGPTDTQYF | TGTACGGTCCAGGGTCCCACAGATACGCAGTATTTT
TRBJ1-5 | - | - | TRBV9 | CASSALGQENQPQHF | TGTGCCAGCAGCGCGTTGGGGCAGGAGAATCAGCCCCAGCATTTT
TRBJ2-7 | - | TRBD1 | TRBV7-2 | CASSAWTGVSYEQYF | TGTGCCAGCAGCGCCTGGACAGGGGTGTCCTACGAGCAGTACTTC